The sequence of this T cell receptor beta chain was determined in a study of cytomegalovirus exposure and HLA in healthy donors. As for the study in general: Earlier findings included about 120 million unique TCR beta sequences obtained from about 180 million T cells.

Study-level findings and limits: HLA restriction was apparent for most CMV-associated TCR beta chains in a later analysis.

On this clone: Its antigen is not identified.

Vbeta (60) and Jbeta (13) primers were used in the PCR. This table comes from immunoSEQ multiplex PCR, and its TCRdb copy is limited to in-frame clones, with some not included. The table lists approximately 200,000 clones, more than 65% of them singletons. The CDR3 length is 15 residues. The V and J ends lost 4 bases and 3 bases respectively, with 12 bases between them. Germline V CDR1 and CDR2: LGHNA, YNFKEQ. The sequence was collected from a girl under 18 in good health and CMV-seropositive. The sequenced sample was PBMCs. V gene TRBV4-2 combines with J gene TRBJ2-2; D gene ambiguous. The DNA of the CDR3 is TGTGCCAGCAGCCTGTTCGGAAGCGACACCGGGGAGCTGTTTTTT. Translated, it gives CASSLFGSDTGELFF.